This T cell receptor (beta chain) originates from a study of blood T cell repertoires in COVID-19. Study summary: The United States, Italy and Spain provided the acute and convalescent COVID-19 samples.

Data came from immunoSEQ multiplex PCR; TCRdb stores just in-frame clones and leaves some out. This sample has approximately 270,000 clones; 70% to 90% occur once, and the top ten carry less than 2%. This CDR3 is built from 16 residues. Germline values: CDR1 SGHVS, CDR2 FNYEAQ. J was trimmed by 2 bases and V by 4 bases; bases with no gene match: 7. Individuals drawn from under 30 US areas were about 18 to 95 years old. Participants reported their clinical history, and cohort assignment relied on those reports. Symptom resolution, clearance, or two negative PCRs marked the recovered donors of Cohort 3.

The chain carries TRBV7-6 and TRBJ2-1; 8 bases map to TRBD2. Material for sequencing was PBMCs or T cells enriched from blood (not recorded which). The TCR comes from a man in his forties who had recovered from COVID-19. The CDR3 sequence is CASSYNGGRPYNEQFF. The CDR3 DNA reads as TGTGCCAGCAGCTATAACGGCGGGAGGCCCTACAATGAGCAGTTCTTC.